A single sample is the source of the 10 T cell receptor beta chains below, sequenced in a study of T cells in Graves' hyperthyroidism and ophthalmopathy. Regions amplified from RNA transcripts were the TCR beta CDR3 regions. HTBI primers drove first-round RT-PCR of the TCR CDR3. One entry per CDR3 protein, called by TCRdb with MiXCR from the multiplex PCR reads. The sample lists about 350,000 distinct CDR3 sequences, around 18% occurring once. The sample taken for sequencing was blood. The receptors derive from a woman aged 40 to 55 with Graves' ophthalmopathy.

There are many counts of this clonotype. The chain uses TRBV28 and TRBJ1-6; D is perhaps TRBD1 (6 bases). V was trimmed by 3 bases and J by 9 bases, leaving 12 bases between them. The CDR3 has 14 residues. CDR1 and CDR2 from the germline V gene are MDHEN and SYDVKM. The CDR3 reads CASSFAGAGSPLHF. The CDR3 nucleotides read TGTGCCAGCAGTTTTGCAGGGGCCGGTTCACCCCTCCACTTT.

This clonotype has ten or more counts. The chain joins TRBV30 to TRBJ2-7, with TRBD1 matching over 8 bases. This CDR3 comprises 14 residues. The ends lost 0 bases at V and 6 bases at J; junction bases unmatched: 7. Germline loops: CDR1 GTSNPN, CDR2 SVGIG (reference sequence). CDR3 region: CAWSVTSGGFEQYF. The CDR3, as DNA: TGTGCCTGGAGTGTAACGTCAGGGGGCTTCGAGCAGTACTTC.

At least ten counts were recorded for this clonotype. The V and J genes are TRBV6-2 or TRBV6-3 and TRBJ1-5, with no clear D. V shed 6 bases and J shed 4 bases, with 7 bases lying between them. From germline, CDR1 is MNHEY and CDR2 SVGEGT. The CDR3 runs to 12 residues. The CDR3 nucleotides are TGTGCCAGCAGCTCGATTAATCAGCCCCAGCATTTT. This translates into CASSSINQPQHF.

This clonotype was seen at least ten times. The chain employs TRBV19 and TRBJ2-7; D uncertain. From germline, CDR1 is LNHDA and CDR2 SQIVND (reference sequence). The length of the CDR3 is 12 residues. Trimming pared 4 bases from V and 3 bases from J, leaving 7 bases between. CDR3 in DNA: TGTGCCAGTAGTAATAGGAACTACGAGCAGTACTTC. It yields the protein CASSNRNYEQYF.

This clonotype was picked up many times. CDR3 protein: CAEGPGQETQYF. In DNA, the CDR3 is TGTGCCGAAGGCCCCGGACAAGAGACCCAGTACTTC. The chain employs TRBV6-1 and TRBJ2-5, with D hard to call. The V gene lost 11 bases and the J gene lost 2 bases, with 12 bases spanning the gap. CDR1 MNHNS and CDR2 SASEGT come from the germline V gene. The CDR3 runs 12 residues.

The table lists this clonotype with many counts. The chain uses TRBV3-1 and TRBJ2-1; no definite D call. CDR1 LGHDT and CDR2 YNNKEL come from the germline V gene (reference sequence). Trimming left V 1 base short and J 0 bases short, with 7 bases between. This CDR3 has 15 amino acids. The CDR3 nucleotides read TGTGCCAGCAGCCAAGGGGCGAGCTCCTACAATGAGCAGTTCTTC. It yields the protein CASSQGASSYNEQFF.

There are many counts of this clonotype. The gene calls are TRBV28 and TRBJ1-5; tentatively, D is TRBD1 (5 bases). This CDR3 has 15 residues. Looked up from germline, CDR1 is MDHEN and CDR2 is SYDVKM. The ends were cut back, 3 bases at V and 3 bases at J, with 12 bases in the middle. CDR3 bases: TGTGCCAGCAGTTTTTTCGAACAGGCCAATCAGCCCCAGCATTTT. This codes for CASSFFEQANQPQHF. The complete variable domain, with remaining parts taken from reference TRBV28 and TRBJ1-5, reads DVKVTQSSRYLVKRTGEKVFLECVQDMDHENMFWYRQDPGLGLRLIYFSYDVKMKEKGDIPEGYSVSREKKERFSLILESASTNQTSMYLCASSFFEQANQPQHFGDGTRLSIL.

V and J are TRBV5-1 and TRBJ1-2; 8 bases map to TRBD1. There are 14 residues in the CDR3. Germline V lookup: CDR1 SGHRS, CDR2 YFSETQ. V shed 4 bases, J shed 6 bases, and the junction held 8 bases outside the gene matches. The CDR3 coding sequence is TGCGCCAGCAGCACTCAGGGGGCTACGGATGGCTACACCTTC. Protein sequence: CASSTQGATDGYTF. The full variable domain, completed using reference TRBV5-1 and TRBJ1-2, is KAGVTQTPRYLIKTRGQQVTLSCSPISGHRSVSWYQQTPGQGLQFLFEYFSETQRNKGNFPGRFSGRQFSNSRSEMNVSTLELGDSALYLCASSTQGATDGYTFGSGTRLTVV.

The chain couples TRBV6-1 to TRBJ1-6; no clear D gene. Germline CDR1 and CDR2: MNHNS and SASEGT. The CDR3 is made up of 15 amino acids. The germline V and J ends were trimmed by 7 bases and 2 bases, with 12 bases remaining between them. The CDR3 DNA reads TGTGCCAGCACCCCATTGGGCGCCTATAATTCACCCCTCCACTTT. Amino acid sequence: CASTPLGAYNSPLHF.

There are many counts of this clonotype. The CDR3 is CASSRSERSSGANVLTF. The CDR3 DNA reads TGTGCCAGCAGTCGAAGTGAACGGAGCTCTGGGGCCAACGTCCTGACTTTC. The chain has TRBV11-1 and TRBJ2-6; D is uncertain. Trimming took 6 bases from V and 0 from J, leaving 15 bases between them. The germline V gene has CDR1 SGHAT and CDR2 FQDESV (reference sequence). CDR3 length: 17 amino acids.